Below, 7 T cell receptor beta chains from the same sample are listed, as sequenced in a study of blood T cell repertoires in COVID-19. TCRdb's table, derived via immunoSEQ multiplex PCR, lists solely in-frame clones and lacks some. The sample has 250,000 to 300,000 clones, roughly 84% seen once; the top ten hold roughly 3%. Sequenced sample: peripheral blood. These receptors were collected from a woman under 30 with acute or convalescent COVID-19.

CDR3: CASNIPWDRVAGELFF. The CDR3 DNA follows: TGTGCCAGCAACATCCCATGGGACAGGGTGGCCGGGGAGCTGTTTTTT. The chain has TRBV11-2 and TRBJ2-2, with 9 nucleotides matching TRBD1. Germline loops: CDR1 SGHAT, CDR2 FQNNGV. The V gene end was trimmed by 7 bases and the J gene end by 6 bases; junction bases not matched to a gene: 12. This CDR3 contains 16 residues.

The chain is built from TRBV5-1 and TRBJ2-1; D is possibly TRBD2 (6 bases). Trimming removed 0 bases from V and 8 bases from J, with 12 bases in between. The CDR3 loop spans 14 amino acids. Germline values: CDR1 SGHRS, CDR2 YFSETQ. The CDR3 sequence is CASSLAVREDEQFF. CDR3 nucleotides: TGCGCCAGCAGCTTGGCCGTCAGGGAGGATGAGCAGTTCTTC.

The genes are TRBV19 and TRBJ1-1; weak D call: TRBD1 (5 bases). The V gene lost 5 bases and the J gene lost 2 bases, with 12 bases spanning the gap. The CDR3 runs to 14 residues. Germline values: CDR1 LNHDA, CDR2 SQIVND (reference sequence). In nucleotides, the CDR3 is TGTGCCAGTAGTCAATGGCAGGGTAACACTGAAGCTTTCTTT. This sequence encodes CASSQWQGNTEAFF.

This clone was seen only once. The CDR3 DNA is TGTGCCAGCAGCTTGCGGCTAGCGGGAGGTCTCGAGACCCAGTACTTC. Residues: CASSLRLAGGLETQYF. This chain connects TRBV5-6 to TRBJ2-5, with 11 bases aligning to TRBD2. CDR1 and CDR2 from the germline V gene are SGHDT and YYEEEE. Trimming removed 1 base from V and 5 bases from J; junction bases left unmatched: 7. The CDR3 has 16 residues.

CDR3 protein: CASSPSGQETQYF. The CDR3 nucleotides are TGTGCCAGCTCACCATCGGGCCAAGAGACCCAGTACTTC. J is TRBJ2-5 and V is TRBV18; D is unresolved. Trimming shortened V by 2 bases and J by 1 base, and 5 bases separated the two germline ends. CDR1 KGHSH and CDR2 LQKENI come from the germline V gene. This CDR3 contains 13 residues.

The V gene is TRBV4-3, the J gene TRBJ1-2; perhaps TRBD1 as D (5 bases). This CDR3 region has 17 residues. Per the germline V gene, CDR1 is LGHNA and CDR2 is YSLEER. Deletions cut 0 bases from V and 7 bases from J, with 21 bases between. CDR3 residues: CASSQDLAGFPPSGYTF. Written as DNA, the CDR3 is TGCGCCAGCAGCCAAGATTTGGCAGGGTTTCCCCCTAGTGGCTACACCTTC.

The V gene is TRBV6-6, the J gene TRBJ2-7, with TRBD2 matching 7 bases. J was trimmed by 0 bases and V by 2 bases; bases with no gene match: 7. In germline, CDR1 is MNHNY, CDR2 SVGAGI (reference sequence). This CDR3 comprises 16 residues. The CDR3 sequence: CASSYDLRGSSYEQYF. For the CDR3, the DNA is TGTGCCAGCAGTTACGATTTGCGCGGGAGCTCCTACGAGCAGTACTTC.